This TCR beta chain is drawn from a study of patients and donors after allogeneic stem cell transplantation. TCRdb reanalysed the RT-PCR reads using MiXCR and keeps one entry per CDR3 protein. The sample yields more than 850,000 distinct CDR3 sequences, more than 15% seen once. Trimming pared 3 bases from V and 0 bases from J, leaving 2 bases between. CDR1 is MNHNY, CDR2 SVGAGI, per germline (reference sequence). The CDR3 sequence is 12 residues long. This clonotype was counted only a few times. The material sequenced was blood, either unsorted or a sorted T cell fraction (not recorded which). This chain uses TRBV6-6 with TRBJ1-1; no definite D call. The clonotype comes from a human donor who was either an allogeneic HSCT recipient or a stem cell or donor lymphocyte infusion donor (not recorded which). It is not recorded whose cells these are; they may come from a transplant donor. CDR3 loop: CASSYMNTEAFF. The CDR3 DNA is TGTGCCAGCAGTTATATGAACACTGAAGCTTTCTTT.